This section outlines one T cell receptor beta chain sequence together with its context. Its antigen is still unknown. The sample is drawn from a study of spatial heterogeneity in lung cancer. Study conclusions and caveats: Compared with follow-up, resection was when ubiquitous expanded tumor TCRs appeared in blood more.

Every individual TCR cDNA molecule carried its own unique molecular identifier, which allowed correction of PCR and sequencing errors. TCRdb recomputed calls from the 5' RACE reads with MiXCR, one row per CDR3 protein. The profile shows about 40,000 distinct CDR3 sequences, around 5% of them singletons. The CDR3 covers 10 residues. Germline V lookup: CDR1 GTSNPN, CDR2 SVGIG (reference sequence). Between the trimmed V and J ends, which lost 6 bases and 7 bases, there was a span of 6 bases. Time point given: sample taken at primary tumor resection. Sequencing covered unsorted whole RNA taken from tumor, nontumor lung or frozen PBMC.

J is TRBJ2-2 and V is TRBV30; perhaps TRBD2 as D (5 bases). This sample comprised PBMCs, obtained at surgery. The origin of this receptor is a female donor with early-stage non-small cell lung cancer. CDR3 in DNA: TGTGCCTGCGGGGACGGGGAGCTGTTTTTT. Its translation: CACGDGELFF. The entire variable domain, with the rest obtained from reference TRBV30 and TRBJ2-2, is as follows: SQTIHQWPATLVQPVGSPLSLECTVEGTSNPNLYWYRQAAGRGLQLLFYSVGIGQISSEVPQNLSASRPQDRQFILSSKKLLLSDSGFYLCACGDGELFFGEGSRLTVL.